This record concerns one T cell receptor beta chain sequence. Its antigen is not identified. These data are taken from a study of T cell responses to AZD1222 COVID-19 vaccine. General study findings and limits: An increase in Spike-specific TCR breadth and depth was observed after two AZD1222 doses. The donor group comprised mostly white British people and more females; the analysis possibly underestimated clonal diversity. Only 5 or 6 people who got AZD1222 tested seropositive at baseline.

With 5 bases clipped from V and 1 base from J, the junction kept 3 bases outside the gene matches. This CDR3 region has 14 residues. The germline V gene encodes CDR1 SGHDT and CDR2 YYEEEE. Only in-frame clones appear in the TCRdb table, and some are missing; sequencing was by immunoSEQ multiplex PCR. The data contain tens of thousands of clones, approximately 82% of them singletons. The V gene is TRBV5-6, the J gene TRBJ2-5; 9 bases are shared with TRBD2. Sequences were derived from peripheral blood, sampled on day 0 of AZD1222 vaccination. This receptor was taken from an adult in good health. The CDR3 nucleotides read TGTGCCAGCAGTCTAGCGGGGACCCAAGAGACCCAGTACTTC. This codes for CASSLAGTQETQYF.